One and the same sample provided the 18 T cell receptor beta chains below, sequenced in a study of blood T cell repertoires in COVID-19. The repertoire was sequenced with immunoSEQ multiplex PCR; TCRdb's copy has only in-frame clones and lacks some. The table records about 250,000 clones, approximately 80% of them present only once. Specimen: peripheral blood. Every receptor here comes from an elderly man with acute or convalescent COVID-19.

The V and J genes are TRBV27 and TRBJ1-1; TRBD1 matches at 9 bases. The CDR3 consists of 16 residues. Losses at the gene ends were 5 bases for V and 1 base for J; bases not matched to a gene: 8. Germline CDR1 MNHEY, CDR2 SMNVEV (reference sequence). For the CDR3, the DNA is TGTGCCAGCAGTCCCGGACAGGGGAGGGCGAACACTGAAGCTTTCTTT. Residues: CASSPGQGRANTEAFF.

The V gene is TRBV3-1 (or the pseudogene TRBV3-2), the J gene TRBJ1-2, with 12 nucleotides matching TRBD1. Germline loops: CDR1 LGHDT, CDR2 YNNKEL (reference sequence). The J segment lost 8 bases and the V segment lost 4 bases, leaving 5 bases of the junction unmatched. This CDR3 has 14 amino acids. The CDR3 DNA reads TGTGCCAGCAGCCTGGGACAGGGGGCGATGGGCTACACCTTC. It codes for CASSLGQGAMGYTF.

The CDR3 DNA sequence: TGTGCCACCAGTGACAGGGATAGCCAGCCCCAGCATTTT. As protein: CATSDRDSQPQHF. The rearrangement joins TRBV24-1 to TRBJ1-5, with D tentatively TRBD1 (5 bases). Trimming shortened V by 4 bases and J by 7 bases, and 10 bases separated the two germline ends. CDR3 length equals 13 residues. CDR1 and CDR2 from the germline V gene are KGHDR and SFDVKD.

The rearrangement links TRBV7-9 to TRBJ2-1, with D possibly being TRBD2 (6 bases). Trimming removed 5 bases at V and 4 bases at J, with 18 bases between. Per germline, CDR1 SEHNR and CDR2 FQNEAQ (reference sequence). The CDR3 totals 16 residues. The CDR3 nucleotides are TGTGCCAGCAGCCTTATTGCGGGACTCACATACAATGAGCAGTTCTTC. Translating gives CASSLIAGLTYNEQFF.

The rearrangement joins TRBV27 to TRBJ2-3; TRBD2 matches 7 bases. CDR1 is MNHEY and CDR2 is SMNVEV in the germline V gene (reference sequence). With 6 bases clipped from V and 1 base from J, the junction kept 10 bases outside the gene matches. This CDR3 is 16 amino acids long. The CDR3 loop reads CASSPGSSGRTDTQYF. The CDR3 nucleotides read TGTGCCAGCAGCCCGGGTTCTAGCGGCCGCACAGATACGCAGTATTTT.

The chain links TRBV19 to TRBJ2-7, with 9 bases identical to TRBD1. The CDR3 is 15 residues long. Germline V CDR1 and CDR2: LNHDA, SQIVND (reference sequence). With V trimmed by 5 bases and J by 7 bases, 12 bases remained unmatched. DNA for the CDR3: TGTGCCAGTAGTGCCCAAACAGGGGGCAAGAATGAGCAGTACTTC. Translation: CASSAQTGGKNEQYF.

The chain couples TRBV5-1 to TRBJ2-3; 7 bases map to TRBD1. The V gene end was trimmed by 4 bases and the J gene end by 2 bases; junction bases not matched to a gene: 7. The CDR3 extends over 15 amino acids. Germline lookup yields CDR1 SGHRS and CDR2 YFSETQ. CDR3 nucleotide sequence: TGCGCCAGCAGCACCGGGACAGTTCTCACAGATACGCAGTATTTT. This translates into CASSTGTVLTDTQYF.

Only one count was recorded for this clone. The J gene is TRBJ2-7, the V gene TRBV6-6; possibly TRBD1 for D (6 bases). The CDR3 totals 13 residues. V shed 2 bases and J shed 4 bases, with 9 bases lying between them. Per germline, CDR1 MNHNY and CDR2 SVGAGI (reference sequence). CDR3 loop: CASSYADRYEQYF. In DNA, the CDR3 is TGTGCCAGCAGTTACGCGGACAGATACGAGCAGTACTTC.

The chain employs TRBV28 and TRBJ1-2; D is uncertain. This CDR3 has 15 residues. The germline V and J ends were trimmed by 7 bases and 2 bases, with 17 bases remaining between them. The germline gives CDR1 MDHEN, CDR2 SYDVKM. CDR3 region: CASTLSPSDNYGYTF. The CDR3 DNA is TGTGCCAGCACTCTAAGTCCCAGCGACAACTATGGCTACACCTTC.

This chain joins TRBV3-1 (or the pseudogene TRBV3-2) and TRBJ1-6; TRBD1 might be the D (5 bases). V was cut by 4 bases and J by 10 bases, with 17 bases left in between. The CDR3 has 15 residues. Germline values: CDR1 LGHDT, CDR2 YNNKEL (reference sequence). The CDR3 nucleotides are TGTGCCAGCAGCCCCCCCACTTTGGGGGGGTCACCCCTCCACTTT. This sequence encodes CASSPPTLGGSPLHF.

This chain uses TRBV5-1 with TRBJ2-2, with 8 bases identical to TRBD2. CDR1 SGHRS and CDR2 YFSETQ come from the germline V gene. J lost 1 base, V lost 3 bases, and 5 bases had no gene match. This CDR3 region has 16 residues. For the CDR3, the DNA is TGCGCCAGCAGCTCCCTGAGCGGGGGGAACACCGGGGAGCTGTTTTTT. The encoded protein is CASSSLSGGNTGELFF.

The gene calls are TRBV18 and TRBJ1-6; a possible D gene is TRBD1 (6 bases). CDR3 size: 13 residues. V dropped 0 bases and J dropped 10 bases, with 7 bases sitting between them. The V gene's germline CDR1 is KGHSH and CDR2 LQKENI. The CDR3 is CASSPPGASPLHF. For the CDR3, the DNA is TGTGCCAGCTCACCACCGGGGGCGTCACCCCTCCACTTT.

The CDR3 sequence: CASSEIGQGADEQFF. CDR3 coding DNA: TGCGCCAGCAGTGAGATAGGACAGGGTGCTGATGAGCAGTTCTTC. The V call is TRBV10-1, the J call TRBJ2-1, with 8 nucleotides matching TRBD1. J was trimmed by 8 bases and V by 2 bases; bases with no gene match: 8. The CDR3 is 15 amino acids. The germline V gene has CDR1 WNHNN and CDR2 SYGVQD (reference sequence).

The chain joins TRBV2 to TRBJ2-3, with D possibly matching TRBD2 (6 bases). The germline CDR1 and CDR2 sequences are SNHLY and FYNNEI. The CDR3 consists of 15 residues. V shed 6 bases and J shed 2 bases, with 15 bases lying between them. CDR3 bases: TGTGCCAGCAGGAAACAAAGCGGGTACACAGATACGCAGTATTTT. Its protein is CASRKQSGYTDTQYF.

The J gene is TRBJ1-1, the V gene TRBV7-9; possible D gene TRBD1, 5 bases. Trimming pared 1 base from V and 5 bases from J, leaving 8 bases between. The CDR3 has 13 residues. The V gene's germline CDR1 is SEHNR and CDR2 FQNEAQ (reference sequence). The CDR3 DNA reads as TGTGCCAGCAGCTTAGTCCAGGGTACTGAAGCTTTCTTT. Translated, it gives CASSLVQGTEAFF.

The chain joins TRBV7-9 to TRBJ2-7; D not certain. The V end lost 9 bases, the J end lost 5 bases, and 5 bases lay between the germline ends. CDR1 and CDR2 from the germline V gene are SEHNR and FQNEAQ (reference sequence). This CDR3 spans 9 amino acids. The CDR3 DNA reads TGTGCCAGTTACAACGAGCAGTACTTC. Its translation is CASYNEQYF.

The chain links TRBV19 to TRBJ1-5, with TRBD1 matching over 11 bases. The CDR3 sequence is 18 residues long. Trimming at V came to 2 bases and at J to 1 base, leaving 7 bases not matched to a gene. CDR1 LNHDA and CDR2 SQIVND come from the germline V gene (reference sequence). The CDR3 sequence is CASSIFPRTGGSNQPQHF. Here the CDR3 DNA reads TGTGCCAGTAGTATATTCCCCAGGACAGGGGGCAGCAATCAGCCCCAGCATTTT.

This sequence joins TRBV27 and TRBJ1-5, with no clear D. The CDR3 has 12 amino acids. The V gene lost 4 bases and the J gene lost 10 bases, with 11 bases spanning the gap. CDR1 is MNHEY and CDR2 is SMNVEV in the germline V gene (reference sequence). Written as DNA, the CDR3 is TGTGCCAGCAGTTCAATATCACAACCCCAGCATTTT. Translating gives CASSSISQPQHF.